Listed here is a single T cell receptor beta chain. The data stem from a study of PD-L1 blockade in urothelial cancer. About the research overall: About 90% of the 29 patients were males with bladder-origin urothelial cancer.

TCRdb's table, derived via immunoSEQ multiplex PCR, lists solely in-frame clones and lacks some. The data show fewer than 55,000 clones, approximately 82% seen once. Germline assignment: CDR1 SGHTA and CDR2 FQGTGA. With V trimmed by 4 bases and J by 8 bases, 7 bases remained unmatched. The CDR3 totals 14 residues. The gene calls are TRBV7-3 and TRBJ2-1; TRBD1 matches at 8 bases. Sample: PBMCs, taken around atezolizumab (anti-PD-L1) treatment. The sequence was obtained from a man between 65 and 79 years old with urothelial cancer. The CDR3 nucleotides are TGTGCCAGCAGCTCCGGGACAGGTCGATATGAGCAGTTCTTC. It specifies CASSSGTGRYEQFF.